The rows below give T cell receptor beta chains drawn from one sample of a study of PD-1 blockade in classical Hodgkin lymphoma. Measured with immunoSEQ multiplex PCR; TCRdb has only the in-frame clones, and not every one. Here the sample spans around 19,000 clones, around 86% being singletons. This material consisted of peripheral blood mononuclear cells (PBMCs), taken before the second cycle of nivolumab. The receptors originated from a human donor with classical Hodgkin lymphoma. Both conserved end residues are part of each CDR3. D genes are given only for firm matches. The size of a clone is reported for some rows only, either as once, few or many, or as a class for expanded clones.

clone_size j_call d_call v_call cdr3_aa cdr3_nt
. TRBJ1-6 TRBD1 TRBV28 CASSSGQGNNSPLHF TGTGCCAGCAGTTCGGGACAGGGGAATAATTCACCCCTCCACTTT
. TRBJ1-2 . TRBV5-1 CASSLEQANYGYTF TGCGCCAGCAGCTTGGAACAGGCTAACTATGGCTACACCTTC
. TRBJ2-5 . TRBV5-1 CASSLDGGTRQETQYF TGCGCCAGCAGCTTGGATGGGGGTACACGCCAAGAGACCCAGTACTTC
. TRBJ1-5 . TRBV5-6 CASSIWLGTDSNQPQHF TGTGCCAGCAGCATTTGGCTAGGTACGGACAGCAATCAGCCCCAGCATTTT
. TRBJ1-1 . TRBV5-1 CASSPGHLNTEAFF TGCGCCAGCAGCCCGGGACATTTGAACACTGAAGCTTTCTTT
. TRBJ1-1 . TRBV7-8 CASTPLTGTEAFF TGTGCCAGCACCCCCCTTACGGGCACTGAAGCTTTCTTT
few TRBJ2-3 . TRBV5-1 CASTPLGRGSSTDTQYF TGCGCCAGCACGCCGTTAGGGCGGGGTTCTAGCACAGATACGCAGTATTTT
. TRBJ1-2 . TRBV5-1 CASSLDSANYGYTF TGCGCCAGCAGCTTGGATAGCGCTAACTATGGCTACACCTTC
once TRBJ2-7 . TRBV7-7 CASSLGGAGEQYF TGTGCTAGCAGCTTAGGGGGGGCTGGTGAGCAGTACTTC
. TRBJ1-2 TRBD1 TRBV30 CAWSYRDRGHGYTF TGTGCCTGGAGTTACCGGGACAGGGGGCATGGCTACACCTTC
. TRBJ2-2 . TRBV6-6 CASSYSPDLIGELFF TGTGCCAGCAGTTACTCTCCCGATCTGATCGGGGAGCTGTTTTTT
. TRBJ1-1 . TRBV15 CATSRDRPEAFF TGTGCCACCAGCAGAGACAGGCCTGAAGCTTTCTTT
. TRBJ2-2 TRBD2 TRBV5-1 CASRLADTGELFF TGCGCCAGTAGACTAGCGGACACCGGGGAGCTGTTTTTT
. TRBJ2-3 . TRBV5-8 CASSPGLNTDTQYF TGTGCCAGCAGCCCGGGACTCAACACAGATACGCAGTATTTT
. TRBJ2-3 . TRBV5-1 CASSPPVSGTDTQYF TGCGCCAGCAGCCCCCCAGTTTCGGGCACAGATACGCAGTATTTT
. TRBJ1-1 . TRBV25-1 CASSEGGIYTEAFF TGTGCCAGCAGTGAGGGGGGAATTTACACTGAAGCTTTCTTT
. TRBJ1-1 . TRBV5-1 CASSPPGMNTEAFF TGCGCCAGCTCCCCCCCGGGGATGAACACTGAAGCTTTCTTT
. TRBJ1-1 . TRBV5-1 CASSLSGARGTEAFF TGCGCCAGCAGCTTGTCGGGGGCGAGGGGTACTGAAGCTTTCTTT
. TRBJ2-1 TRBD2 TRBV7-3 CASSSWTSGGTYSSYNEQFF TGTGCCAGCAGCTCGTGGACTAGCGGGGGGACATATAGCTCCTACAATGAGCAGTTCTTC
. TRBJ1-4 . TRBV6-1 CASARAMDEKLFF TGTGCCAGCGCACGGGCCATGGATGAAAAACTGTTTTTT
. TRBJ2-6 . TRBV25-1 CASSELWSSGANVLTF TGTGCCAGCAGTGAATTATGGAGCTCTGGGGCCAACGTCCTGACTTTC
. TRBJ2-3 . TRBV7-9 CASSLVKGTDTQYF TGTGCCAGCAGCTTAGTGAAGGGCACAGATACGCAGTATTTT
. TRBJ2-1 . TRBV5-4 CASSFGPEPYNEQFF TGTGCCAGCAGCTTTGGGCCCGAGCCCTACAATGAGCAGTTCTTC
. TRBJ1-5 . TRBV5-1 CASSLGANNQPQHF TGCGCCAGCAGCTTGGGGGCCAACAATCAGCCCCAGCATTTT
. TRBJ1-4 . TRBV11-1 CASSPTRSTGKNEKLFF TGTGCCAGCAGCCCTACCAGGTCAACAGGAAAAAATGAAAAACTGTTTTTT
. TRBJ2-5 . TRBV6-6 CASSYVQSQETQYF TGTGCCAGCAGTTATGTCCAGAGCCAAGAGACCCAGTACTTC
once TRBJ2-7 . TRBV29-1 CSVAGNSYEQYF TGCAGCGTTGCGGGGAACTCCTACGAGCAGTACTTC
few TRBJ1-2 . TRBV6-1 CASSEEITNYGYTF TGTGCCAGCAGTGAAGAGATAACTAACTATGGCTACACCTTC
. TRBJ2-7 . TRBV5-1 CASSPRDRSYEQYF TGCGCCAGCAGCCCGCGGGACAGATCCTACGAGCAGTACTTC
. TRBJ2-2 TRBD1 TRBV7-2 CASSLNRGNTGELFF TGTGCCAGCAGCTTAAACAGGGGGAACACCGGGGAGCTGTTTTTT
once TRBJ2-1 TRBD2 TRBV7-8 CASSLTRTSGVGEQFF TGTGCCAGCAGCCTCACTAGGACTAGCGGGGTAGGTGAGCAGTTCTTC
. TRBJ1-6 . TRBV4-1 CASSPAGAFSSYNSPLHF TGCGCCAGCAGCCCCGCGGGGGCCTTTAGCTCCTATAATTCACCCCTCCACTTT
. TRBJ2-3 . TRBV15 CATSRDYLDTQYF TGTGCCACCAGCAGGGACTACCTCGATACGCAGTATTTT
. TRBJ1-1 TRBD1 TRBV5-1 CASSAGTGSVAFF TGCGCCAGCAGCGCCGGGACAGGAAGTGTAGCTTTCTTT
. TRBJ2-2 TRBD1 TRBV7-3 CASSLTSGGGELFF TGTGCCAGCAGCTTAACGTCAGGGGGCGGGGAGCTGTTTTTT
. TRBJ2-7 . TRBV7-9 CASGTASYEQYF TGTGCCAGCGGGACGGCCTCCTACGAGCAGTACTTC
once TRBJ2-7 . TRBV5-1 CASSLELLYEQYF TGCGCCAGCAGCTTGGAGCTGCTCTACGAGCAGTACTTC
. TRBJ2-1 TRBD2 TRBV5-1 CASRGSSGGSNEQFF TGCGCCAGCAGGGGCTCTAGCGGGGGGAGCAATGAGCAGTTCTTC
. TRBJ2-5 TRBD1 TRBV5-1 CASRVQGSRETQYF TGCGCCAGCAGAGTACAGGGGTCTCGAGAGACCCAGTACTTC
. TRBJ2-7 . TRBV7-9 CASSRDLSSGEQYF TGTGCCAGCAGCCGGGACCTAAGCTCGGGCGAGCAGTACTTC
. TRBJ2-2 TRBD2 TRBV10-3 CAISELGTTNTGELFF TGTGCCATCAGTGAGTTAGGGACTACGAACACCGGGGAGCTGTTTTTT
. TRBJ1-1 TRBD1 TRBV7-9 CASSSQGGNTEAFF TGTGCCAGCAGCTCCCAGGGGGGGAACACTGAAGCTTTCTTT
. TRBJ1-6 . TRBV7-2 CASSRDGVSPLHF TGTGCCAGCAGCAGGGACGGGGTTTCACCCCTCCACTTT
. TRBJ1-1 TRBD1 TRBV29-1 CSVFPGTGDAFF TGCAGCGTTTTTCCCGGGACAGGGGACGCTTTCTTT
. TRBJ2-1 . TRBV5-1 CASSSQGIGYNEQFF TGCGCCAGCAGTTCGCAGGGGATAGGATACAATGAGCAGTTCTTC
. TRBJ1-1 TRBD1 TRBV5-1 CASAGQLNTEAFF TGCGCCAGCGCGGGACAGTTGAACACTGAAGCTTTCTTT
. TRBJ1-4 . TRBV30 CAWSEKVAKLFF TGTGCCTGGAGTGAGAAGGTTGCAAAACTGTTTTTT
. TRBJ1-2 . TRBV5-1 CARKVLVGPQNYGYTF TGCGCCAGGAAGGTTCTGGTCGGCCCGCAAAACTATGGCTACACCTTC
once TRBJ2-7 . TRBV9 CASSPRGGLAEQYF TGTGCCAGCAGCCCTCGAGGGGGGCTCGCCGAGCAGTACTTC
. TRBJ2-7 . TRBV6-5 CASSYSHSFSYEQYF TGTGCCAGCAGTTACTCGCACAGTTTCTCCTACGAGCAGTACTTC
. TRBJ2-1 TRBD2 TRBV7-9 CASSLEGTRHNEQFF TGTGCCAGCAGCCTAGAGGGGACTAGACACAATGAGCAGTTCTTC
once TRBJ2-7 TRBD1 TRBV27 CASSIVPGQGYEQYF TGTGCCAGCAGTATTGTTCCGGGACAGGGGTACGAGCAGTACTTC
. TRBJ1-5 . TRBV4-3 CASSQARRPWGGLNQPQHF TGCGCCAGCAGCCAGGCTCGCCGCCCGTGGGGGGGGCTGAATCAGCCCCAGCATTTT
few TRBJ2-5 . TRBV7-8 CASSFKLRGETQYF TGTGCCAGCAGCTTTAAGCTCCGAGGGGAGACCCAGTACTTC
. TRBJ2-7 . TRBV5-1 CASSLGQVRSQYF TGCGCCAGCAGCTTGGGACAGGTACGCTCTCAGTACTTC
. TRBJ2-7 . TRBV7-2 CASSPLPGLAHEQYF TGTGCCAGCAGCCCGCTACCGGGACTCGCTCACGAGCAGTACTTC
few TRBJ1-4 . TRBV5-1 CASSLSGSTSNEKLFF TGCGCCAGCAGCTTGTCCGGCTCAACCTCTAATGAAAAACTGTTTTTT
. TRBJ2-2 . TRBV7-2 CASSPRQDANTGELFF TGTGCCAGCAGCCCGAGACAGGATGCGAACACCGGGGAGCTGTTTTTT
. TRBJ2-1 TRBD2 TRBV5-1 CASSLESSGGYNEQFF TGCGCCAGCAGCTTGGAGAGTAGCGGGGGTTACAATGAGCAGTTCTTC
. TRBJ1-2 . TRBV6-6 CASTPGQNYGYTF TGTGCCAGCACCCCCGGACAGAACTATGGCTACACCTTC